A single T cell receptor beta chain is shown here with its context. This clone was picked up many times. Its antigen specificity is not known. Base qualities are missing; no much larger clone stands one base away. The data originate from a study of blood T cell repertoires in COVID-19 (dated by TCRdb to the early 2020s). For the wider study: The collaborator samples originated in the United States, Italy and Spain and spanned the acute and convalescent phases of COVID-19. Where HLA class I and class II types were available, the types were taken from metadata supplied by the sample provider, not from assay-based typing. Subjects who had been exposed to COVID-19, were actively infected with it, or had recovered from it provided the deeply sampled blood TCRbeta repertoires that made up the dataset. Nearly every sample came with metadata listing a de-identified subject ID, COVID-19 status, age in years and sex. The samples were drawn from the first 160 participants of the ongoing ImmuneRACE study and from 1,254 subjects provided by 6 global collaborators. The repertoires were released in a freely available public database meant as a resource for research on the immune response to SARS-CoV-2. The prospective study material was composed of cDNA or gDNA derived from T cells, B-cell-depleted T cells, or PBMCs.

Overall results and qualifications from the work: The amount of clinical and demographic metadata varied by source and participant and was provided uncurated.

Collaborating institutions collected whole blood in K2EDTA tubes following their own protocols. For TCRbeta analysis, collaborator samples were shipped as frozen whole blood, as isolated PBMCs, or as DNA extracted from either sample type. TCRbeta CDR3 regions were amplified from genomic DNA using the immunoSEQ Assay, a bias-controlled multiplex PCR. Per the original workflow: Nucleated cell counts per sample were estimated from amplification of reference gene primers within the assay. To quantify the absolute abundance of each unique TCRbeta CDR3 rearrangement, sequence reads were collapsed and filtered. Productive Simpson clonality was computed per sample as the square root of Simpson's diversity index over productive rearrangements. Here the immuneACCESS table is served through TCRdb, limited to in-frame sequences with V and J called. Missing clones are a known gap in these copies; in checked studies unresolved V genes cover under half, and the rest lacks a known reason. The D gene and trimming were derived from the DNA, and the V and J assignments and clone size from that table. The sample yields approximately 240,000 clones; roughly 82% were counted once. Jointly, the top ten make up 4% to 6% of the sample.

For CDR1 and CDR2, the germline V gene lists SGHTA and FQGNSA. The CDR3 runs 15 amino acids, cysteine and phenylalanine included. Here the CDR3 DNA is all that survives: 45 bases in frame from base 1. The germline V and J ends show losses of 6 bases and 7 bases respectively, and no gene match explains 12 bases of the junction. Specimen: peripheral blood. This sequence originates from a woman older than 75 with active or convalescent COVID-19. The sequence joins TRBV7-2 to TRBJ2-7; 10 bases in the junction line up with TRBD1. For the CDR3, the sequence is CASRKAGTGVREQYF. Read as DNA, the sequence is TGTGCCAGCAGGAAAGCCGGGACAGGGGTTAGGGAGCAGTACTTC.